These 11 T cell receptor beta chains were sequenced from one sample in a study of CD8 T cells in Susac syndrome. Random hexamers were used to reverse transcribe the RNA input (roughly 0.5 to 1 ug). TCRdb analysed the immunoSEQ multiplex PCR reads with MiXCR anew, one entry per CDR3 protein. In the table there are over 300,000 distinct CDR3 sequences, roughly nine tenths of which are singletons. The sequencing input was CD4+ T cells from PBMCs. The receptors shown here come from a human donor with multiple sclerosis.

The V gene is TRBV5-4, the J gene TRBJ2-2; no firm D call. The V gene's germline CDR1 is SGHNT and CDR2 YYREEE (reference sequence). V was cut by 2 bases and J by 0 bases, with 8 bases left in between. This CDR3 comprises 15 residues. The CDR3 DNA follows: TGTGCCAGCAGCTTCGCACTAACGAACACCGGGGAGCTGTTTTTT. Protein sequence: CASSFALTNTGELFF.

The chain joins TRBV7-2 to TRBJ2-7; possibly TRBD1 or TRBD2 for D (5 bases each). This CDR3 is 15 amino acids long. Germline V gene data show CDR1 as SGHTA and CDR2 as FQGNSA. Trimming removed 5 bases from V and 7 bases from J, with 21 bases in between. Written as DNA, the CDR3 is TGTGCCAGCAGCCTCTCGGGGACCGAGCAGGGAGAGCAGTACTTC. Encoded protein: CASSLSGTEQGEQYF.

CDR3: CASSKGLRNTEAFF. The CDR3 region has the DNA TGTGCCAGTAGTAAGGGCCTTCGGAACACTGAAGCTTTCTTT. The V call is TRBV19, the J call TRBJ1-1, with D unclear. The CDR3 contains 14 residues. Trimming took off 4 bases at V and 1 base at J, with 10 bases between the two ends. Germline V gene sequence: CDR1 LNHDA, CDR2 SQIVND (reference sequence). Full variable domain (missing parts from reference TRBV19 and TRBJ1-1): DGGITQSPKYLFRKEGQNVTLSCEQNLNHDAMYWYRQDPGQGLRLIYYSQIVNDFQKGDIAEGYSVSREKKESFPLTVTSAQKNPTAFYLCASSKGLRNTEAFFGQGTRLTVV.

A note on this clonotype: One end of the junction varies from germline; a read error may be responsible. This rearrangement joins TRBV7-7 to TRBJ2-2; D may be TRBD1 or TRBD2 (5 bases each). Per the germline V gene, CDR1 is SSHAT and CDR2 is FNYEAQ (reference sequence). The CDR3 runs to 14 residues. CDR3 sequence (DNA): TGTGCTAGCAGCTTAGCGCCGGGGCCCGGGGAGCTGTTTTTT. The encoded protein is CASSLAPGPGELFF.

J is TRBJ1-2 and V is TRBV18, with D possibly TRBD1 on 5 matching bases. V gave up 3 bases and J gave up 4 bases, with 21 bases separating them. The germline CDR1 and CDR2 sequences are KGHSH and LQKENI. This CDR3 comprises 17 residues. CDR3 coding DNA: TGTGCCAGCTCACCCTCATCCGAGACAGCAACCCCCTATGGCTACACCTTC. This codes for CASSPSSETATPYGYTF.

V usage is TRBV4-1 and J usage is TRBJ1-2, with a possible D match to TRBD1 (5 bases). Germline V gives CDR1 MGHRA, CDR2 YSYEKL. The CDR3 is 15 amino acids. V was clipped by 0 bases and J by 4 bases, with 12 bases between them. The CDR3 bases are TGCGCCAGCAGCCAAGAGGGGACCGACCCCTATGGCTACACCTTC. Translated: CASSQEGTDPYGYTF.

CDR3 nucleotides: TGCAGCGCCCGGGACCCGGGGCCTAGGAGAAACATTCAGTACTTC. Protein sequence: CSARDPGPRRNIQYF. The chain employs TRBV29-1 and TRBJ2-4; TRBD1 or TRBD2 may be the D gene (5 bases each). Trimming cost V 7 bases and J 6 bases, with 22 bases left between them. Germline assignment: CDR1 SQVTM and CDR2 ANQGSEA. CDR3 length: 15 amino acids.

The V call is TRBV30, the J call TRBJ2-4, with TRBD1 identical over 10 bases. Per the germline V gene, CDR1 is GTSNPN and CDR2 is SVGIG (reference sequence). The CDR3 is made up of 15 amino acids. The V and J ends lost 2 bases and 4 bases, in that order; junction bases with no gene match: 5. The CDR3 DNA is TGTGCCTGGAGTTTGGACAGGGGGATGAAAAACATTCAGTACTTC. Translated: CAWSLDRGMKNIQYF.

Written as DNA, the CDR3 is TGTGCCAGCAGCTCCCTGGGCGGGCAGCGCTACGAGCAGTACTTC. Translating it yields CASSSLGGQRYEQYF. The chain combines TRBV5-6 with TRBJ2-7; D is possibly TRBD2 (5 bases). The CDR3 has 15 residues. The germline V and J ends were trimmed by 3 bases and 3 bases, with 16 bases remaining between them. Germline V CDR1 and CDR2: SGHDT, YYEEEE.

V is TRBV19 and J is TRBJ1-2, with D perhaps matching TRBD1 (6 bases). The CDR3 extends over 13 amino acids. The V gene's germline CDR1 is LNHDA and CDR2 SQIVND (reference sequence). The germline V and J ends were trimmed by 4 bases and 4 bases, with 10 bases remaining between them. CDR3 nucleotides: TGTGCCAGTAGTAGGGGGGCGCCCTATGGCTACACCTTC. This codes for CASSRGAPYGYTF.

This sequence joins TRBV3-1 and TRBJ2-5; TRBD1 matches 9 bases. The germline V gene has CDR1 LGHDT and CDR2 YNNKEL (reference sequence). CDR3 length equals 14 residues. V was clipped by 3 bases and J by 4 bases; unmatched bases: 3. CDR3 sequence reads: CASSHEDRGETQYF. CDR3 coding DNA: TGTGCCAGCAGCCATGAGGACAGGGGAGAGACCCAGTACTTC.